The 20 T cell receptor beta chains reported below all come from one sample, sequenced in a study of blood T cell repertoires in COVID-19. TCRdb's table, derived via immunoSEQ multiplex PCR, lists solely in-frame clones and lacks some. Of 55,000 to 90,000 clones listed, around 89% were seen once; the top ten hold roughly 1.5%. Material: peripheral blood. All receptors come from a human donor in a cohort sampled during active COVID-19.

The chain couples TRBV28 to TRBJ2-7; 14 nucleotides match TRBD2. Germline lookup yields CDR1 MDHEN and CDR2 SYDVKM. V was clipped by 6 bases and J by 7 bases; unmatched bases: 8. The CDR3 loop spans 15 amino acids. CDR3 amino acids: CASRVGLAGGREQYF. CDR3 in DNA: TGTGCCAGCAGGGTCGGACTAGCGGGAGGTCGGGAGCAGTACTTC.

This clone occurred once. The chain has TRBV6-4 and TRBJ1-1; no definite D call. This CDR3 is 16 amino acids long. Germline lookup yields CDR1 MRHNA and CDR2 SNTAGT. The V and J ends lost 4 bases and 0 bases respectively, with 15 bases between them. This CDR3 reads CASSVGKAGLNTEAFF. The CDR3 DNA follows: TGTGCCAGCAGTGTGGGCAAAGCGGGGTTGAACACTGAAGCTTTCTTT.

The V gene is TRBV5-1, the J gene TRBJ2-5; D gene unclear. Trimming left V 1 base short and J 5 bases short, with 6 bases between. CDR1 is SGHRS and CDR2 is YFSETQ in the germline V gene. This CDR3 region has 12 residues. CDR3 DNA: TGCGCCAGCAGCTTGCCGTCGGAGACCCAGTACTTC. Its protein is CASSLPSETQYF.

The V call is TRBV24-1, the J call TRBJ2-5, with 7 bases aligning to TRBD2. Germline V gene lookup returns CDR1 KGHDR and CDR2 SFDVKD. J gave up 3 bases and V 0 bases, and 3 bases lay outside the gene matches. The CDR3 totals 15 residues. CDR3 region: CATSDLMAGEETQYF. The CDR3, as DNA: TGTGCCACCAGTGATTTGATGGCGGGAGAAGAGACCCAGTACTTC.

This chain connects TRBV4-1 to TRBJ1-2; 7 positions agree with TRBD1. This CDR3 region has 14 residues. V trimming: 1 base; J trimming: 8 bases; junction bases outside the gene matches: 7. Looked up from germline, CDR1 is MGHRA and CDR2 is YSYEKL. The CDR3 bases are TGCGCCAGCAGCCAAGCGACAGGGACCTACGGCTACACCTTC. Translating it yields CASSQATGTYGYTF.

CDR3 sequence: CASSDRVSQYF. CDR3 DNA: TGTGCCAGCAGTGACAGGGTGTCCCAGTACTTC. The chain combines TRBV6-1 with TRBJ2-5; maybe TRBD1 (5 bases). The CDR3 totals 11 residues. Looked up from germline, CDR1 is MNHNS and CDR2 is SASEGT. V was shortened by 3 bases and J by 9 bases, with 8 bases between the two germline ends.

This chain uses TRBV11-3 with TRBJ2-2; TRBD1 might be the D (5 bases). The V gene lost 3 bases and the J gene lost 5 bases, with 13 bases spanning the gap. The CDR3 covers 15 residues. The germline CDR1 and CDR2 sequences are SGHNT and YENEEA. In nucleotides, the CDR3 is TGTGCCAGCAGCTTGGGGTACGGACAAACCGGGGAGCTGTTTTTT. Encoded protein: CASSLGYGQTGELFF. The complete variable domain, with remaining parts taken from reference TRBV11-3 and TRBJ2-2, reads EAGVVQSPRYKIIEKKQPVAFWCNPISGHNTLYWYLQNLGQGPELLIRYENEEAVDDSQLPKDRFSAERLKGVDSTLKIQPAELGDSAVYLCASSLGYGQTGELFFGEGSRLTVL.

In this sample, this clone turned up once. The V and J genes are TRBV9 and TRBJ2-1, with TRBD2 matching over 10 bases. With 2 bases clipped from V and 9 bases from J, the junction kept 8 bases outside the gene matches. In germline, CDR1 is SGDLS, CDR2 YYNGEE. The CDR3 contains 15 residues. CDR3 sequence reads: CASSVGLAPHGEQFF. The CDR3 DNA reads as TGTGCCAGCAGCGTGGGACTAGCGCCCCACGGTGAGCAGTTCTTC.

J is TRBJ1-1 and V is TRBV30, with D uncertain. V lost 2 bases and J 8 bases, leaving 12 bases between the germline ends. The CDR3 spans 12 residues. Germline V gene lookup returns CDR1 GTSNPN and CDR2 SVGIG (reference sequence). CDR3 in amino acids: CAWSLGNGEAFF. The CDR3 region has the DNA TGTGCCTGGAGTTTGGGCAACGGCGAAGCTTTCTTT.

The V call is TRBV5-1, the J call TRBJ1-4; D may be TRBD1 (5 bases). CDR1 is SGHRS, CDR2 YFSETQ, per germline. Trimming stripped 5 bases from V and 0 bases from J, with 8 bases between. CDR3 length equals 14 residues. CDR3 DNA: TGCGCCAGCAGGACAGATGCAACTAATGAAAAACTGTTTTTT. As protein: CASRTDATNEKLFF. Based on the CDR3 plus reference TRBV5-1 and TRBJ1-4, the full variable domain is KAGVTQTPRYLIKTRGQQVTLSCSPISGHRSVSWYQQTPGQGLQFLFEYFSETQRNKGNFPGRFSGRQFSNSRSEMNVSTLELGDSALYLCASRTDATNEKLFFGSGTQLSVL.

The gene calls are TRBV6-5 and TRBJ2-7; TRBD2 might be the D (6 bases). The V gene lost 2 bases and the J gene lost 7 bases, with 12 bases spanning the gap. The CDR3 covers 13 residues. Germline-derived CDR1 and CDR2 are MNHEY and SVGAGI. Written as DNA, the CDR3 is TGTGCCAGCAGTTACCGGTCGGCGGGGGAGCAGTACTTC. Protein product: CASSYRSAGEQYF.

The CDR3 sequence is CASNFRDRGFGYTF. CDR3 DNA: TGTGCCAGCAATTTCCGGGACAGGGGTTTCGGCTACACCTTC. The chain is built from TRBV28 and TRBJ1-2; 10 positions agree with TRBD1. V dropped 7 bases and J dropped 8; count of bases not matched to a gene: 10. The CDR3 totals 14 residues. Germline V CDR1 and CDR2: MDHEN, SYDVKM.

Only a few counts were recorded for this clone. The gene calls are TRBV2 and TRBJ1-5; tentative D call: TRBD1 (5 bases). Trimming cost V 6 bases and J 2 bases, with 8 bases left between them. CDR3 length: 13 amino acids. CDR1 is SNHLY and CDR2 is FYNNEI in the germline V gene. The CDR3, as DNA: TGTGCCAGCAGAGTGACAGGCAATCAGCCCCAGCATTTT. This translates into CASRVTGNQPQHF.

The chain links TRBV5-1 to TRBJ1-1; tentative D call: TRBD1 (6 bases). Per germline, CDR1 SGHRS and CDR2 YFSETQ. CDR3 length: 14 residues. With 4 bases removed from V and 1 base from J, the gap between germline ends came to 11 bases. CDR3 sequence: CASSGQGGNTEAFF. The CDR3 DNA follows: TGCGCCAGCAGCGGCCAAGGGGGGAACACTGAAGCTTTCTTT.

The chain has TRBV5-4 and TRBJ2-2, with TRBD2 identical over 9 bases. The CDR3 runs 16 residues. After removal of 0 bases from V and 5 bases from J, the junction contained 5 bases not matched to a gene. The V gene's germline CDR1 is SGHNT and CDR2 YYREEE (reference sequence). Here the CDR3 DNA reads TGTGCCAGCAGCTTGGGGCTAGCGGGAAATACCGGGGAGCTGTTTTTT. It yields the protein CASSLGLAGNTGELFF. The variable domain in full, with the rest retrieved from reference TRBV5-4 and TRBJ2-2, is ETGVTQSPTHLIKTRGQQVTLRCSSQSGHNTVSWYQQALGQGPQFIFQYYREEENGRGNFPPRFSGLQFPNYSSELNVNALELDDSALYLCASSLGLAGNTGELFFGEGSRLTVL.

The rearrangement links TRBV28 to TRBJ1-5, with 7 bases that match TRBD1. The CDR3 is made up of 12 amino acids. Germline CDR1 reads MDHEN; CDR2 reads SYDVKM. The CDR3 sequence is CAGTVGNQPQHF. CDR3 sequence (DNA): TGTGCAGGGACAGTAGGCAATCAGCCCCAGCATTTT. The full variable domain, its missing parts supplied by reference TRBV28 and TRBJ1-5, is DVKVTQSSRYLVKRTGEKVFLECVQDMDHENMFWYRQDPGLGLRLIYFSYDVKMKEKGDIPEGYSVSREKKERFSLILESASTNQTSMYLCAGTVGNQPQHFGDGTRLSIL.

The genes are TRBV10-3 and TRBJ2-3; D remains ambiguous. Germline V gene data show CDR1 as ENHRY and CDR2 as SYGVKD. Trimming shortened V by 4 bases and J by 0 bases, and 8 bases separated the two germline ends. This CDR3 is 14 amino acids long. CDR3 nucleotides: TGTGCCATCAGTGGACTGGGTAGCACAGATACGCAGTATTTT. Translation: CAISGLGSTDTQYF.

The chain joins TRBV29-1 to TRBJ1-1; D might be TRBD1 (5 bases). The V and J ends lost 3 bases and 5 bases respectively, with 13 bases between them. Germline V gene lookup returns CDR1 SQVTM and CDR2 ANQGSEA. The CDR3 totals 13 residues. CDR3 nucleotide sequence: TGCAGCGTTGATTTGGGGAAGGGGACTGAAGCTTTCTTT. Residues: CSVDLGKGTEAFF.

The CDR3 nucleotides read TGTGCCAGCAGCCTAGCGGGAGCTTACAATGAGCAGTTCTTC. It translates to CASSLAGAYNEQFF. The chain couples TRBV5-6 to TRBJ2-1, with 10 bases matching TRBD2. Germline values: CDR1 SGHDT, CDR2 YYEEEE. V shed 4 bases and J 4 bases; nucleotides not matched to a gene: 2. CDR3 size: 14 residues.

The chain couples TRBV7-2 to TRBJ1-2, with 7 bases that match TRBD1. The germline V gene has CDR1 SGHTA and CDR2 FQGNSA. This CDR3 is built from 12 residues. Trimming at V came to 3 bases and at J to 8 bases, leaving 3 bases not matched to a gene. CDR3 in DNA: TGTGCCAGCAGCTTCTACAGGGGAGGCTACACCTTC. It specifies CASSFYRGGYTF.